Given below is one T cell receptor beta chain in context. The CDR3 extends over 16 amino acids. Germline values: CDR1 MRHNA, CDR2 SNTAGT. V was cut by 0 bases and J by 0 bases, with 9 bases left in between. The record originates from a study of yellow fever vaccine responses in identical twins. TCRdb independently ran MiXCR on the RT-PCR reads; one entry per CDR3 protein. The sample records approximately 10,000 distinct CDR3 sequences, roughly 84% being singletons. The sample consisted of T cells from blood (PBMCs), unsorted or a sorted subset (not recorded which), taken before or after yellow fever vaccination (not recorded which). This receptor was taken from a woman between 18 and 30 years old who received the yellow fever vaccine. The genes are TRBV6-4 and TRBJ2-1; D might be TRBD1 or TRBD2, each matching 5 bases. CDR3 amino acids: CASSDSGTHSYNEQFF. CDR3 DNA: TGTGCCAGCAGTGACTCAGGGACGCACTCCTACAATGAGCAGTTCTTC.